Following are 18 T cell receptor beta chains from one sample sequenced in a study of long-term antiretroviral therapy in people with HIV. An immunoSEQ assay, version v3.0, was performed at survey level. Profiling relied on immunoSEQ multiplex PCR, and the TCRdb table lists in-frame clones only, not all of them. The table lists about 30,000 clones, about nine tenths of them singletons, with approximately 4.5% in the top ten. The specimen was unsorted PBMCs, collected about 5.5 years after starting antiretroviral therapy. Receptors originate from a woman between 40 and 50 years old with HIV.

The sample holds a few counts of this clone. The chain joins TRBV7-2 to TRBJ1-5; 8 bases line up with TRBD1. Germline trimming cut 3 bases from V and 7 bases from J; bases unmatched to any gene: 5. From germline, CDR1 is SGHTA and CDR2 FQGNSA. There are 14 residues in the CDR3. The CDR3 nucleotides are TGTGCCAGCAGCTTCCGGCAGGGGGCCCAGCCCCAGCATTTT. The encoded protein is CASSFRQGAQPQHF.

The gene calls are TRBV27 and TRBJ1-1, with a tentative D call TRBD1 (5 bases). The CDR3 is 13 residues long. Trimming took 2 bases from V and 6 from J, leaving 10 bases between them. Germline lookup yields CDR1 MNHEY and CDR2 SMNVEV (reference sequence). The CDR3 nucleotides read TGTGCCAGCAGTTTAGGGGCGCCCGCTGAAGCTTTCTTT. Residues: CASSLGAPAEAFF.

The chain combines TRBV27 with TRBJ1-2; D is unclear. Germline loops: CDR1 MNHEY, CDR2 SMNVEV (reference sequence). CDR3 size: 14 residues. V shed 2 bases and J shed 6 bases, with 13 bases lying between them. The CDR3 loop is CASSLDGLDDGYTF. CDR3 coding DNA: TGTGCCAGCAGTTTAGATGGGTTGGATGATGGCTACACCTTC.

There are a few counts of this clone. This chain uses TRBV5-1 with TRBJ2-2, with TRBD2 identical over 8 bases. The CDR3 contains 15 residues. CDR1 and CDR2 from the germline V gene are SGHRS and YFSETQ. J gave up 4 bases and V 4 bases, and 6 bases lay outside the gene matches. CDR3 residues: CASSEEAGATGELFF. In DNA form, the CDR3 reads TGCGCCAGCAGCGAGGAAGCGGGAGCCACCGGGGAGCTGTTTTTT.

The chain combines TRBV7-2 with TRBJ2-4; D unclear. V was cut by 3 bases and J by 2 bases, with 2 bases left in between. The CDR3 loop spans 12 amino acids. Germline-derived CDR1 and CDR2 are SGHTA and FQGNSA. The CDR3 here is CASSFTKNIQYF. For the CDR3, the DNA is TGTGCCAGCAGCTTCACCAAAAACATTCAGTACTTC.

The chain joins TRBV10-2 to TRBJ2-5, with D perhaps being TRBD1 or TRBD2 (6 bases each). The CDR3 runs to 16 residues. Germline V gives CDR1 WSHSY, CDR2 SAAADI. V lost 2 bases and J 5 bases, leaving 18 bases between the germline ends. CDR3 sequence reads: CASSEPGVGGLETQYF. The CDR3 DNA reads TGCGCCAGCAGTGAGCCGGGGGTTGGGGGGCTCGAGACCCAGTACTTC.

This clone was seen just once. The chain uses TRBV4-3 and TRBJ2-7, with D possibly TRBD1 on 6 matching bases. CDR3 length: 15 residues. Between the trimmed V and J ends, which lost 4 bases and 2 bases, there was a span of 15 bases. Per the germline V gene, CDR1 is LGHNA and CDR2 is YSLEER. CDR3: CASSPSRQDPYEQYF. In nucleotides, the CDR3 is TGCGCCAGCAGCCCCTCCCGACAGGACCCCTACGAGCAGTACTTC.

This chain's CDR3 is CASSLVSSYEQYF. In nucleotides, the CDR3 is TGCGCCAGCAGCTTGGTCAGCTCCTACGAGCAGTACTTC. The chain links TRBV5-1 to TRBJ2-7; D is uncertain. From germline, CDR1 is SGHRS and CDR2 YFSETQ. The CDR3 runs 13 residues. With 0 bases removed from V and 0 bases from J, the gap between germline ends came to 4 bases.

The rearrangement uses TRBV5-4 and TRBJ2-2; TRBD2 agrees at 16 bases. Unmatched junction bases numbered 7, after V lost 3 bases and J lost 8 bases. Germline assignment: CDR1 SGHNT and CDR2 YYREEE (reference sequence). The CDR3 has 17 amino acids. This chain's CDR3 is CASSSPGLAGGAGELFF. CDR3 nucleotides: TGTGCCAGCAGCTCCCCGGGACTAGCGGGGGGGGCAGGGGAGCTGTTTTTT.

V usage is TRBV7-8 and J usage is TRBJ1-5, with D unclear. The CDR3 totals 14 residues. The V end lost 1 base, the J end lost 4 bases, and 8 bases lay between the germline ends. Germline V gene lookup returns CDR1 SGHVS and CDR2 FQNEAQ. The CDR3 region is CASSLDGPNQPQHF. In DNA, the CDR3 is TGTGCCAGCAGCTTAGACGGCCCTAATCAGCCCCAGCATTTT. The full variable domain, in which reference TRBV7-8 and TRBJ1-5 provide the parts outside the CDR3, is GAGVSQSPRYKVAKRGQDVALRCDPISGHVSLFWYQQALGQGPEFLTYFQNEAQLDKSGLPSDRFFAERPEGSVSTLKIQRTQQEDSAVYLCASSLDGPNQPQHFGDGTRLSIL.

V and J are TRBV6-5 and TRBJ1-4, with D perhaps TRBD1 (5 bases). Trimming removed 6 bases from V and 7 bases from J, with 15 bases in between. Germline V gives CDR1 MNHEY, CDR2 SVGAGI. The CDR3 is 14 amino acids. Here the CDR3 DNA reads TGTGCCAGCAGCAAGGACAACTACGTTGAAAAACTGTTTTTT. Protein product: CASSKDNYVEKLFF.

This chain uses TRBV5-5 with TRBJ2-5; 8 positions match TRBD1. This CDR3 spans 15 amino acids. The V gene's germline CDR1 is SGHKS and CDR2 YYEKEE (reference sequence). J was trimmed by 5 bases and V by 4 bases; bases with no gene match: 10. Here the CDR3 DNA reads TGTGCCAGCAGCCGACCAGGACAGGGCGGGGAGACCCAGTACTTC. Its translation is CASSRPGQGGETQYF.

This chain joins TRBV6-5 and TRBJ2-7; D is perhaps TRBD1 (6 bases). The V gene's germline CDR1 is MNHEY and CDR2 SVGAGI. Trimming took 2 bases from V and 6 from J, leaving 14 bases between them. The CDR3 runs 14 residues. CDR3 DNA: TGTGCCAGCAGTTACCGACAGGACTTTACCGAGCAGTACTTC. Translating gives CASSYRQDFTEQYF.

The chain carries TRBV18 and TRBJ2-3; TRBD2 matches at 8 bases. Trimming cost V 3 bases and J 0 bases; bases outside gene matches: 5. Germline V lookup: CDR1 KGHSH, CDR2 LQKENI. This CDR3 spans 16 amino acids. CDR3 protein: CASSPPGLGSTDTQYF. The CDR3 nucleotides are TGTGCCAGCTCACCTCCGGGACTAGGGAGCACAGATACGCAGTATTTT.

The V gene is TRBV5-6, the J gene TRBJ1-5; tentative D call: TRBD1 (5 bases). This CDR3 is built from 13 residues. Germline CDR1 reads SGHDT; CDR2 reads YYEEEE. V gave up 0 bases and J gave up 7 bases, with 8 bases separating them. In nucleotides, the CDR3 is TGTGCCAGCAGCTTGGATAGGGGCCAGCCCCAGCATTTT. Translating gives CASSLDRGQPQHF.

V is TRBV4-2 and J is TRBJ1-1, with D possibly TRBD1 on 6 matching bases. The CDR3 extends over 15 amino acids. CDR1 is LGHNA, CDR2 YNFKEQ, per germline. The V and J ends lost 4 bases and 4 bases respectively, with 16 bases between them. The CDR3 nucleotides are TGTGCCAGCAGCCCGGGGGCAGGGGCGGTCACTGAAGCTTTCTTT. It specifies CASSPGAGAVTEAFF.

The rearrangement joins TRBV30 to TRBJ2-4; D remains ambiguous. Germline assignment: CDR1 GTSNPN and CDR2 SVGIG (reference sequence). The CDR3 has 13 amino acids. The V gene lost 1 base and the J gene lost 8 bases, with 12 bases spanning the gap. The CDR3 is CAWSGQDSYIQYF. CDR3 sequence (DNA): TGTGCCTGGAGTGGGCAGGATTCGTACATTCAGTACTTC.

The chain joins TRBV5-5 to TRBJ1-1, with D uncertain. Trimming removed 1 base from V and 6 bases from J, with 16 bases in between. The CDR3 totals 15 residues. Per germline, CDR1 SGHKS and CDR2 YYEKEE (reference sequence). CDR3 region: CASSLSGSGYAEAFF. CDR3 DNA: TGTGCCAGCAGCTTGTCCGGGTCGGGGTACGCTGAAGCTTTCTTT.